This TCR beta chain was profiled in a study of shared clonotypes between healthy human individuals. Study outcomes and limitations: Incompleteness in sorted-subset sequencing, despite large depth, was shown by rarefaction. The study generally estimated greater richness for naive than memory subsets. Generation probability values for non-shared clonotypes were lower than those for clonotypes shared by all four donors.

Regarding this clone: As yet, its antigen is unknown. The same CDR3 arises from other DNA sequences in this sample as well.

On sorted subsets, replicate PCRs used approximately 190 ng DNA, or 25,000 to 35,000 T cell genomes. Using immunoSEQ multiplex PCR, the repertoire was profiled, and TCRdb retains in-frame clones only, with some absent. The sample comprises over a million clones, approximately 98.5% of which are singletons, and roughly 0.36% rests with the top ten. Germline V gives CDR1 SEHNR, CDR2 FQNEAQ (reference sequence). The trim removed 5 bases at V and 1 base at J, leaving 5 bases unmatched. This CDR3 is 14 amino acids long. Sequenced material: naive CD4+ T cells sorted from blood. Subset reported: CD45RA+ positively selected. This receptor was taken from a man aged 25 to 40 in good health. V gene TRBV7-9 combines with J gene TRBJ2-7; 7 nucleotides align to TRBD2. The CDR3 here is CASSPSGTSYEQYF. The CDR3 nucleotides read TGTGCCAGCAGCCCAAGCGGGACGTCCTACGAGCAGTACTTC. Combining the CDR3 with reference TRBV7-9 and TRBJ2-7 gives the whole variable domain DTGVSQNPRHKITKRGQNVTFRCDPISEHNRLYWYRQTLGQGPEFLTYFQNEAQLEKSRLLSDRFSAERPKGSFSTLEIQRTEQGDSAMYLCASSPSGTSYEQYFGPGTRLTVT.